This T cell receptor (beta chain) was sequenced for a study of blood T cell repertoires in COVID-19. Study at large: Samples representing acute and convalescent COVID-19 were sourced from the United States, Italy and Spain. Nucleic acid was either cDNA or gDNA, and it came from T cells, B-cell-depleted T cells, or PBMCs.

Original analysis: Amplification with reference gene primers provided the estimates of nucleated cell counts. The table came from immunoSEQ multiplex PCR; TCRdb's copy has only in-frame clones and leaves some out. For V, J and clone size, that table is used; D and trimming come from the DNA. Among approximately 25,000 clones, roughly 80% were seen once, and the ten largest hold about three fifths. The CDR3 has 18 residues. Per germline, CDR1 SGHRS and CDR2 YFSETQ. Between the trimmed V and J ends, which lost 2 bases and 2 bases, there was a span of 22 bases. The specimen was peripheral blood. The gene calls are TRBV5-1 and TRBJ1-1, with D perhaps matching TRBD1 (5 bases). The sequence was obtained from a woman at least 80 years old with acute or convalescent COVID-19. CDR3 sequence: CASSFTTGGRGLNTEAFF. The CDR3 nucleotides read TGCGCCAGCAGCTTTACCACCGGGGGGAGAGGACTTAACACTGAAGCTTTCTTT.